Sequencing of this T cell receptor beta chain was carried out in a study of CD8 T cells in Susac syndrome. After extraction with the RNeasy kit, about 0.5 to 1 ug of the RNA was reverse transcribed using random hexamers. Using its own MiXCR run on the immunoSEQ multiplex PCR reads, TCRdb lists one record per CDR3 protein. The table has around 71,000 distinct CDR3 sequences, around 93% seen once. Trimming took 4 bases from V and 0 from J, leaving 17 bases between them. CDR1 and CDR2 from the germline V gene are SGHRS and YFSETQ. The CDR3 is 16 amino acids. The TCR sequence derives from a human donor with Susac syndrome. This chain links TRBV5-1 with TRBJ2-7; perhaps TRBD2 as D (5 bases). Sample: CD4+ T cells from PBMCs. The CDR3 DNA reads TGCGCCAGCAGCCCCCCGTCGAGCGGAAGCTCCTACGAGCAGTACTTC. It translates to CASSPPSSGSSYEQYF.